The 5 T cell receptor beta chains below all came from one sample that was sequenced in a study of T cells in Graves' hyperthyroidism and ophthalmopathy. Regions amplified from RNA transcripts were the TCR beta CDR3 regions. HTBI primers were the set used in a first-round RT-PCR of the TCR CDR3. MiXCR was run by TCRdb on the multiplex PCR reads, yielding one entry per CDR3 protein. The table includes roughly 350,000 distinct CDR3 sequences, approximately 14% detected once. Sequencing was carried out using blood. These receptors all come from a woman in her thirties with Graves' hyperthyroidism.

At least ten counts were recorded for this clonotype. The chain joins TRBV28 to TRBJ2-1; D not resolved. Germline CDR1 and CDR2: MDHEN and SYDVKM. The CDR3 is 13 amino acids. V was cut by 3 bases and J by 7 bases, with 10 bases left in between. CDR3 bases: TGTGCCAGCAGTTTGGTTGGTCCGAATGAGCAGTTCTTC. Its translation is CASSLVGPNEQFF.

This clonotype was recorded a few times. The chain links TRBV15 to TRBJ2-5; D is possibly TRBD2 (6 bases). CDR3 length: 16 residues. CDR1 is LNHNV, CDR2 YYDKDF, per germline (reference sequence). Trimming took 0 bases from V and 4 from J, leaving 15 bases between them. CDR3 coding DNA: TGTGCCACCAGCAGAGATCCGGAGGGCCTAGGAGAGACCCAGTACTTC. Its protein is CATSRDPEGLGETQYF.

This clonotype was seen repeatedly, ten times or more. The chain employs TRBV7-9 and TRBJ1-3; D may be TRBD1 (5 bases). From germline, CDR1 is SEHNR and CDR2 FQNEAQ (reference sequence). V was pared by 1 base and J by 2 bases, with 6 bases between. This CDR3 spans 14 amino acids. CDR3 region: CASSLGGAGNTIYF. DNA of the CDR3: TGTGCCAGCAGCTTAGGGGGCGCTGGAAACACCATATATTTT.

This chain links TRBV19 with TRBJ2-1; 10 bases line up with TRBD2. This CDR3 contains 16 residues. Trimming at V came to 4 bases and at J to 7 bases, leaving 10 bases not matched to a gene. Looked up from germline, CDR1 is LNHDA and CDR2 is SQIVND (reference sequence). The CDR3 bases are TGTGCCAGTAGTAGAATCCTAGCGGGAGTTTATAATGAGCAGTTCTTC. As protein: CASSRILAGVYNEQFF.

This clonotype was counted ten times or more. The chain combines TRBV29-1 with TRBJ1-2; no reliable D call. This CDR3 comprises 15 residues. Germline assignment: CDR1 SQVTM and CDR2 ANQGSEA. The V gene lost 3 bases and the J gene lost 4 bases, with 18 bases spanning the gap. CDR3 nucleotide sequence: TGCAGCGTTGAGGGATTGGGAGGCCGATCCTATGGCTACACCTTC. Its translation is CSVEGLGGRSYGYTF.